The clone carrying this TCR beta chain has a handful of counts. Its specificity is unknown. An end of the junction differs from the germline gene, which may be a read error. The library was made from cDNA and included unique molecular identifiers. It was from roughly 1.1 to 9.2 million T cells that around 500,000 cDNA molecules came. TCRdb ran MiXCR on the PCR reads and lists one entry per CDR3 protein. Of under 900,000 distinct CDR3 sequences listed, around 50% are singletons. CDR3 length equals 13 residues. The germline gives CDR1 MNHNY, CDR2 SVGAGI (reference sequence). The data were obtained in a study of post-analysis software for immune sequencing data. Study-wide points: Relative to controls, patients had five TRBV segments at higher frequency, with TRBV5-6, TRBV5-1 and TRBV20-1 among these. Normalized Chao1 diversity was significantly lower in multiple sclerosis patients than in controls. The authors found that F measure strongly co-clustered same-batch samples.

The source is a girl aged 10-17 years with multiple sclerosis. The chain has TRBV6-6 and TRBJ2-7, with 8 bases lining up with TRBD2. Sequencing was done on a sample of blood. The CDR3 coding sequence is TGTGCCAGCAGTTCGGGAGGGTCCCTCGAGCAGTATTTC. It translates to CASSSGGSLEQYF.